This record concerns one TCR beta chain sequence. Its antigen is still unknown. With 60 Vbeta and 13 Jbeta primers, the PCR was carried out. Method: immunoSEQ multiplex PCR; TCRdb's copy keeps in-frame clones and lacks some. The listing records roughly 53,000 clones. There are 16 residues in the CDR3. Germline values: CDR1 LNHDA, CDR2 SQIVND (reference sequence). V was clipped by 6 bases and J by 7 bases, with 22 bases between them. This sample stems from a study of cytomegalovirus exposure and HLA in healthy donors. General study points: Across donors, presence/absence analyses took sequencing depth to be roughly uniform. Excluded were some V segments that proved indistinguishable, including TRBV6-2 and TRBV6-3. Analysis was carried out at a later point, and it linked a missense DCLRE1C variant to TCR beta V- and J-gene trimming. An analysis that was carried out later associated 16,951 TCR beta sequences with HLA alleles at 0.05 false discovery rate.

The sequenced material came from PBMCs. The rearrangement links TRBV19 to TRBJ2-1; TRBD2 is a possible D gene (6 bases). This TCR was recovered from a man younger than 35 in good health and CMV-seropositive. The chain's CDR3 is CASSPPTFSSVNEQFF. The CDR3 nucleotides read TGTGCCAGTAGCCCTCCCACCTTTTCTAGCGTTAATGAGCAGTTCTTC.